This entry is about one T cell receptor beta chain. As yet, its antigen is unknown. The data originate from a study of tumor-infiltrating lymphocytes in primary liver carcinoma. Study-level background: Every patient in the cohort had a primary liver carcinoma. That carcinoma was treated by surgical resection. Study outcomes and limitations: Bulk unsorted sampling precluded comparing CD4+ and CD8+ repertoires. When set against blood, tumors had a significantly higher top-250-clone fraction (p = 0.039).

A constant-region primer served to make TCR beta cDNA from roughly 500 ng total RNA. ARM-PCR, slightly modified, supplied the TCR beta libraries through three nested multiplex PCR rounds. TRBV1-TRBV30 forward and Cbeta reverse primers drove the first two roughly 10-cycle rounds. TCRdb called the multiplex PCR reads again in MiXCR, with one record for every CDR3 protein. The table shows fewer than 350,000 distinct CDR3 sequences, with 60% to 80% occurring only once. Germline DNA was also extracted, while the blood RNA originated from unsorted whole blood. With 0 bases removed from V and 0 bases from J, the gap between germline ends came to 14 bases. The CDR3 has 16 amino acids. CDR1 is GTSNPN and CDR2 is SVGIG in the germline V gene (reference sequence).

The clonotype comes from a man aged 40-55 years with primary liver carcinoma and hepatitis B virus infection. This chain uses TRBV30 with TRBJ1-1, with D possibly being TRBD1 (5 bases). The sequenced sample consisted of peripheral blood. CDR3 sequence (DNA): TGTGCCTGGAGTGTTTGGGGGGTCCTCATGAACACTGAAGCTTTCTTT. Translated: CAWSVWGVLMNTEAFF.